One and the same sample provided the 4 T cell receptor beta chains below, sequenced in a study of blood T cell repertoires in COVID-19 (dated by TCRdb to the early 2020s). Library preparation was by the immunoSEQ multiplex PCR assay. TCRdb took over this immuneACCESS table, retaining in-frame rearrangements with V and J assigned. Such tables are incomplete; in checked studies, under half of the missing clones stem from an unresolved V gene, and the remainder is unexplained. This sample comprises about 160,000 clones, around 93% of them detected only once. Clones ranked in the top ten supply roughly 4.8% of the sample. Sequences were obtained from peripheral blood. The source of these receptors is a man between 25 and 39 years old with COVID-19, enrolled during active disease.

The V gene is TRBV29-1, the J gene TRBJ2-1; tentatively, D is TRBD1 (5 bases). CDR1 is SQVTM, CDR2 ANQGSEA, per germline. V lost 4 bases, J lost 8 bases, and 18 bases lay in between. CDR3 length equals 14 residues. Here the CDR3 reads CSVASWGLRDEQFF. DNA for the CDR3: TGCAGCGTTGCCTCCTGGGGCCTTAGGGATGAGCAGTTCTTC.

CDR3 amino acids: CASSERQGGSGNTIYF. Here the CDR3 DNA reads TGTGCCAGCAGTGAGAGACAGGGTGGGTCTGGAAACACCATATATTTT. J is TRBJ1-3 and V is TRBV6-1; 7 nucleotides align to TRBD1. The CDR3 is 16 amino acids. Losses at the gene ends were 3 bases for V and 1 base for J; bases not matched to a gene: 6. Germline-derived CDR1 and CDR2 are MNHNS and SASEGT.

CDR3 nucleotides: TGCGCCAGCAGCCTGGGATGGACAGGAACGGTTGAGACCCAGTACTTC. Translated: CASSLGWTGTVETQYF. V usage is TRBV5-1 and J usage is TRBJ2-5; TRBD1 agrees at 7 bases. Germline CDR1 SGHRS, CDR2 YFSETQ. V dropped 4 bases and J dropped 5; count of bases not matched to a gene: 14. The CDR3 spans 16 residues.

This chain uses TRBV3-1 (or the pseudogene TRBV3-2) with TRBJ1-1; 7 bases align to TRBD1. The CDR3 sequence is 14 residues long. With 5 bases clipped from V and 2 bases from J, the junction kept 5 bases outside the gene matches. CDR1 and CDR2 (germline): LGHDT, YNNKEL (reference sequence). This chain's CDR3 is CASSSGTVNTEAFF. The CDR3, as DNA: TGTGCCAGCAGCTCGGGGACAGTTAACACTGAAGCTTTCTTT.